This T cell receptor beta chain emerged from a study of blood T cell repertoires in COVID-19. On the study more broadly: Both acute and convalescent COVID-19 samples were obtained from the United States, Italy and Spain. PBMCs, B-cell-depleted T cells, or T cells were the source of the cDNA or gDNA that made up the material.

Original processing notes: Cell counts per sample came from amplifying reference gene primers. Sequencing was performed with immunoSEQ multiplex PCR; in TCRdb, only in-frame clones are kept and a portion is missing. V, J and clone size were drawn from that table, and D and trimming were deduced from the DNA. The sample contains fewer than 200,000 clones, 80% to 90% of which appear only once. The CDR3 consists of 11 residues. Deletions cut 6 bases from V and 12 bases from J, with 12 bases between. CDR1 is SNHLY, CDR2 FYNNEI, per germline. The source material was peripheral blood. The clonotype originates from a man between 18 and 35 years old who had recovered from COVID-19. The genes are TRBV2 and TRBJ2-1; D is uncertain. This CDR3 is CASRTVDTQFF. As DNA, the CDR3 is TGTGCCAGCAGGACTGTGGATACGCAGTTCTTC.